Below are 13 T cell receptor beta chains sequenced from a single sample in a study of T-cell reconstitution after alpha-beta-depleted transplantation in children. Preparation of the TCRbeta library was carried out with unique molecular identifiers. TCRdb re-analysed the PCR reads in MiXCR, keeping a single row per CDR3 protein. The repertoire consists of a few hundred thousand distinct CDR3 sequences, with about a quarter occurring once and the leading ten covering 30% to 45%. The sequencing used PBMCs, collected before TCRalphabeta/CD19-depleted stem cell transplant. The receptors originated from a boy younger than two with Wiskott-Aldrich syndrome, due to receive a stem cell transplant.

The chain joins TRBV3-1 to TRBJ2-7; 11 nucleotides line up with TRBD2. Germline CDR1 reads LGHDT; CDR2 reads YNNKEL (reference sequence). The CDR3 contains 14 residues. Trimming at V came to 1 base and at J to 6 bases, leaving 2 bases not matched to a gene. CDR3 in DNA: TGTGCCAGCAGCCAAGGACTAGCGGGAACCGAGCAGTACTTC. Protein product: CASSQGLAGTEQYF.

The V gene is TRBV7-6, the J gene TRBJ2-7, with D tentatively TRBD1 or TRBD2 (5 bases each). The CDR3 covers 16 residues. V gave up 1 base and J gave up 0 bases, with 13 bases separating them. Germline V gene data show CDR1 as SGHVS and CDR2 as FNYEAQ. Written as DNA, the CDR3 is TGTGCCAGCAGCTTAGGGGGGTGGGGAAGCTCCTACGAGCAGTACTTC. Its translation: CASSLGGWGSSYEQYF.

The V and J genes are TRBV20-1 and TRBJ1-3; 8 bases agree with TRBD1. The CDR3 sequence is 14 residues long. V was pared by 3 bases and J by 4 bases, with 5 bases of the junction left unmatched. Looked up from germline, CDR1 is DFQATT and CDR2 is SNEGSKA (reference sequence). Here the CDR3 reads CSARGQETGNTIYF. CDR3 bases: TGCAGTGCTAGGGGACAGGAAACCGGAAACACCATATATTTT.

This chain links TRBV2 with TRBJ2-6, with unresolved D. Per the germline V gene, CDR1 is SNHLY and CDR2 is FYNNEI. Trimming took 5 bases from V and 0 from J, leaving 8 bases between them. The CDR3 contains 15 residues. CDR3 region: CASSQWSSGANVLTF. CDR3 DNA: TGTGCCAGCAGTCAGTGGTCCTCTGGGGCCAACGTCCTGACTTTC.

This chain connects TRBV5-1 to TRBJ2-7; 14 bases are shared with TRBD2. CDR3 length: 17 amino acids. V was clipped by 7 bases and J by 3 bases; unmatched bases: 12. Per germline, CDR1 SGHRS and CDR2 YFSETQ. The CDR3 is CASGTGLAGVLFYEQYF. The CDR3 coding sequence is TGCGCCAGCGGAACGGGACTAGCGGGAGTTTTGTTCTACGAGCAGTACTTC.

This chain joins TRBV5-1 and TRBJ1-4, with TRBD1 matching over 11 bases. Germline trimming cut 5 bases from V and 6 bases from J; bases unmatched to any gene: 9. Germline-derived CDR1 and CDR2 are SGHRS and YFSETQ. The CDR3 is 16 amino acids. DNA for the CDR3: TGCGCCAGCAGGCCGCCGACGGGACAGGGGGATGAAAAACTGTTTTTT. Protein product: CASRPPTGQGDEKLFF.

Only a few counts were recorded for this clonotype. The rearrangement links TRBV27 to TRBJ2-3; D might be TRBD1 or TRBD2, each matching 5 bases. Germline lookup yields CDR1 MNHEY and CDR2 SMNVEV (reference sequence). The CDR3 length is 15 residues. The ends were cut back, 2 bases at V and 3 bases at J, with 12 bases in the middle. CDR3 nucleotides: TGTGCCAGCAGTTTAATTGGGGCGGGTACAGATACGCAGTATTTT. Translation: CASSLIGAGTDTQYF.

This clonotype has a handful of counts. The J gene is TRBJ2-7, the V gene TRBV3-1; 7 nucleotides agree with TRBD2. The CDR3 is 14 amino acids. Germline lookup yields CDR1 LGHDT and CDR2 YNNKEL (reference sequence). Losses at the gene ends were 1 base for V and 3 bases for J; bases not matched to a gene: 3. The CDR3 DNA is TGTGCCAGCAGCCAAGGGACTAGTCGCTACGAGCAGTACTTC. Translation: CASSQGTSRYEQYF.

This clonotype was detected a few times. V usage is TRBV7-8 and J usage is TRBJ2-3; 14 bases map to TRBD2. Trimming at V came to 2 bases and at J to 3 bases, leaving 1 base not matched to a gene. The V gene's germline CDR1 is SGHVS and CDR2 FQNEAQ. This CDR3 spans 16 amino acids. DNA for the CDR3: TGTGCCAGCAGCTTACGGACTAGCGGGAGGACAGATACGCAGTATTTT. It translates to CASSLRTSGRTDTQYF.

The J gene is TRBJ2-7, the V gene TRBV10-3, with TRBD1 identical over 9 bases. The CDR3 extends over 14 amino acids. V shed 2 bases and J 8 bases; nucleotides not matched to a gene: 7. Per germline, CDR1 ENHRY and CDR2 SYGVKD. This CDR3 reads CAISETGQGTKQYF. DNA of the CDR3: TGTGCCATCAGTGAGACGGGACAGGGCACCAAGCAGTACTTC.

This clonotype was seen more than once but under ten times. In nucleotides, the CDR3 is TGCGCCAGCAGCTTAACCGGGACAGATAAAGAGACCCAGTACTTC. This gives the protein CASSLTGTDKETQYF. The chain combines TRBV5-1 with TRBJ2-5; 7 positions agree with TRBD1. The V gene's germline CDR1 is SGHRS and CDR2 YFSETQ. The J segment lost 3 bases and the V segment lost 2 bases, leaving 7 bases of the junction unmatched. CDR3 length equals 15 residues.

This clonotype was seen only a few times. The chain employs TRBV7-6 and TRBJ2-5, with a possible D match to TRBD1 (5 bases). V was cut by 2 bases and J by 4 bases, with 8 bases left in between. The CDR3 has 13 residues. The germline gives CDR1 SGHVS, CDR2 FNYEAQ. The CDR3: CASSLIQGETQYF. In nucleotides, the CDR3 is TGTGCCAGCAGCTTAATCCAGGGAGAGACCCAGTACTTC. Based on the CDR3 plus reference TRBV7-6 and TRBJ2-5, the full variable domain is GAGVSQSPRYKVTKRGQDVALRCDPISGHVSLYWYRQALGQGPEFLTYFNYEAQQDKSGLPNDRFSAERPEGSISTLTIQRTEQRDSAMYRCASSLIQGETQYFGPGTRLLVL.

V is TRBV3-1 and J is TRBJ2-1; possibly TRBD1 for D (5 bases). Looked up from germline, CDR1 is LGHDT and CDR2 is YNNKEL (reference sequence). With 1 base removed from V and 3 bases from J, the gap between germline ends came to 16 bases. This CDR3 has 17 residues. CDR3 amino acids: CASSQALWVGVYNEQFF. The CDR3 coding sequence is TGTGCCAGCAGCCAAGCCCTATGGGTAGGGGTCTACAATGAGCAGTTCTTC.